The 5 T cell receptor beta chains in this list originate from one sample, sequenced in a study of blood T cell dynamics during melanoma immunotherapy. Noted time point: week 3, after first cycle of checkpoint inhibitor. Sequencing was performed with immunoSEQ multiplex PCR; in TCRdb, only in-frame clones are kept and a portion is missing. The data contain 25,000 to 30,000 clones, approximately 80% of them seen just once; the ten biggest clones take up about a tenth. Material: blood, obtained from a patient treated with checkpoint blockade. The receptor set was obtained from a human donor with melanoma.

The chain is built from TRBV4-1 and TRBJ2-3; the D is unclear. CDR3 length: 18 amino acids. CDR1 and CDR2 from the germline V gene are MGHRA and YSYEKL. Trimming removed 0 bases at V and 0 bases at J, with 16 bases between. CDR3: CASSQDFRRAASTDTQYF. The CDR3 DNA sequence: TGCGCCAGCAGCCAAGATTTCCGTAGGGCAGCTAGCACAGATACGCAGTATTTT.

The chain recombines TRBV19 with TRBJ1-2; D might be TRBD1 (5 bases). The CDR3 is made up of 13 amino acids. Trimming left V 5 bases short and J 4 bases short, with 11 bases between. Germline V gene lookup returns CDR1 LNHDA and CDR2 SQIVND (reference sequence). The CDR3 reads CASSATGAYGYTF. In DNA, the CDR3 is TGTGCCAGTAGTGCCACAGGAGCCTATGGCTACACCTTC.

V gene TRBV11-2 combines with J gene TRBJ1-2; 8 positions agree with TRBD1. The ends lost 6 bases at V and 8 bases at J; junction bases unmatched: 11. This CDR3 has 14 residues. Germline lookup yields CDR1 SGHAT and CDR2 FQNNGV. The CDR3 loop reads CASSHPGTGRGYTF. DNA for the CDR3: TGTGCCAGCAGTCATCCCGGGACAGGTCGCGGCTACACCTTC.

This chain joins TRBV10-3 and TRBJ1-5, with D possibly being TRBD1 (5 bases). The CDR3 length is 16 residues. The V gene's germline CDR1 is ENHRY and CDR2 SYGVKD. V lost 2 bases, J lost 0 bases, and 11 bases lay in between. In DNA, the CDR3 is TGTGCCATCAGTGAGAACAGGCCAAATAGCAATCAGCCCCAGCATTTT. Its translation: CAISENRPNSNQPQHF.

The chain carries TRBV6-5 and TRBJ1-1, with a possible D match to TRBD1 (5 bases). Germline loops: CDR1 MNHEY, CDR2 SVGAGI. The CDR3 runs to 15 residues. With 0 bases removed from V and 5 bases from J, the gap between germline ends came to 13 bases. The CDR3 spells CASSYSRTGGTEAFF. CDR3 DNA: TGTGCCAGCAGTTACTCGAGAACAGGTGGAACTGAAGCTTTCTTT.